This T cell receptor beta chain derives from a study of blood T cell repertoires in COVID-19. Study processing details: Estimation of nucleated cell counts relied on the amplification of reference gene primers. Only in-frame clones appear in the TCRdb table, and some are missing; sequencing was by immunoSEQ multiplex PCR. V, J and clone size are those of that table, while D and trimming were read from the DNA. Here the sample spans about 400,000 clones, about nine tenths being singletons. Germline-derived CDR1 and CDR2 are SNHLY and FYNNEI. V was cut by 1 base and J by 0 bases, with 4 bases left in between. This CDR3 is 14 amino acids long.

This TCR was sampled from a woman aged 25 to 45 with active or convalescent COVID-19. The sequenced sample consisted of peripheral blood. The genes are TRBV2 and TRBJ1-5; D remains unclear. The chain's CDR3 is CASSEGASNQPQHF. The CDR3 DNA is TGTGCCAGCAGTGAAGGGGCTAGCAATCAGCCCCAGCATTTT.